The 19 T cell receptor beta chains in this list originate from one sample, sequenced in a study of CD8 T cells in Susac syndrome. Random-hexamer reverse transcription was applied to about 0.45 to 1 ug RNA. TCRdb reanalysed the immunoSEQ multiplex PCR reads using MiXCR and keeps one entry per CDR3 protein. Of around 180,000 distinct CDR3 sequences detected, approximately 95% appear once; the ten largest clones hold 0.15% to 0.2%. Sequences were obtained from CD8+ T cells from PBMCs. These receptors were taken from a human donor with multiple sclerosis.

This sequence joins TRBV29-1 and TRBJ1-2; 10 positions agree with TRBD1. The CDR3 contains 14 residues. The trim removed 7 bases at V and 6 bases at J, leaving 11 bases unmatched. CDR1 and CDR2 (germline): SQVTM, ANQGSEA. CDR3 sequence: CSARDTGQGNGYTF. CDR3 DNA: TGCAGCGCCCGCGACACGGGACAGGGGAATGGCTACACCTTC.

The chain combines TRBV9 with TRBJ1-2; D is undetermined. The CDR3 loop spans 15 amino acids. With 4 bases removed from V and 6 bases from J, the gap between germline ends came to 19 bases. Germline V gene data show CDR1 as SGDLS and CDR2 as YYNGEE. The CDR3 sequence is CASSRLVDLRDGYTF. The CDR3 nucleotides are TGTGCCAGCAGCCGGTTAGTCGACCTGCGCGATGGCTACACCTTC. Looking up the rest from reference TRBV9 and TRBJ1-2 gives the full variable domain: DSGVTQTPKHLITATGQRVTLRCSPRSGDLSVYWYQQSLDQGLQFLIQYYNGEERAKGNILERFSAQQFPDLHSELNLSSLELGDSALYFCASSRLVDLRDGYTFGSGTRLTVV.

The rearrangement uses TRBV7-3 and TRBJ2-3; TRBD1 aligns across 12 bases. Germline V gives CDR1 SGHTA, CDR2 FQGTGA. This CDR3 contains 15 residues. V trimming: 5 bases; J trimming: 6 bases; junction bases outside the gene matches: 6. The CDR3, as DNA: TGTGCCAGCAGCATGGGACAGGGGGCTATTGATACGCAGTATTTT. Translated: CASSMGQGAIDTQYF.

The rearrangement links TRBV20-1 to TRBJ2-2; 7 bases are a match to TRBD2. Germline trimming cut 3 bases from V and 4 bases from J; bases unmatched to any gene: 5. The CDR3 is 14 residues long. Germline CDR1 reads DFQATT; CDR2 reads SNEGSKA (reference sequence). CDR3 in DNA: TGCAGTGCTAGTTCCGGGGGGTCCACCGGGGAGCTGTTTTTT. This sequence encodes CSASSGGSTGELFF.

V usage is TRBV4-1 and J usage is TRBJ2-1; 9 bases agree with TRBD1. This CDR3 has 17 amino acids. Trimming removed 3 bases from V and 7 bases from J; junction bases left unmatched: 13. The germline CDR1 and CDR2 sequences are MGHRA and YSYEKL. CDR3 DNA: TGCGCCAGCAGCCAGGCAGTCCGGGACAGGGTAGGAAATGAGCAGTTCTTC. It encodes CASSQAVRDRVGNEQFF.

V and J are TRBV3-1 and TRBJ2-3, with D unclear. CDR3 length: 13 amino acids. The V end was cut by 0 bases, the J end by 9 bases, with 10 bases between. Germline V gene data show CDR1 as LGHDT and CDR2 as YNNKEL (reference sequence). This CDR3 reads CASSQDGLVTQYF. The DNA for the CDR3 is TGTGCCAGCAGCCAAGACGGGCTAGTCACGCAGTATTTT.

The chain links TRBV28 to TRBJ2-3; 10 positions agree with TRBD2. The junction had 3 bases not matched to a gene; V was cut back by 2 bases and J by 4 bases. This CDR3 is 15 amino acids long. Germline V gives CDR1 MDHEN, CDR2 SYDVKM. CDR3 in amino acids: CASSLRLAGADTQYF. In DNA form, the CDR3 reads TGTGCCAGCAGTTTACGGCTAGCGGGAGCAGATACGCAGTATTTT.

CDR3 DNA sequence: TGTGCCAGCAGCTTAGTCCAGGGGGTCCCCTACGAGCAGTACTTC. Its protein is CASSLVQGVPYEQYF. The chain carries TRBV7-8 and TRBJ2-7; 7 bases map to TRBD1. J gave up 2 bases and V 1 base, and 5 bases lay outside the gene matches. This CDR3 contains 15 residues. Per the germline V gene, CDR1 is SGHVS and CDR2 is FQNEAQ.

The J gene is TRBJ1-2, the V gene TRBV14; 7 nucleotides align to TRBD1. Trimming took 3 bases from V and 3 from J; bases not matched to a gene: 10. The CDR3 loop spans 16 amino acids. CDR1 SGHDN and CDR2 FVKESK come from the germline V gene. The CDR3 sequence: CASSQDRPPLYYGYTF. CDR3 DNA: TGTGCCAGCAGCCAGGACAGGCCGCCTCTTTACTATGGCTACACCTTC.

This chain connects TRBV15 to TRBJ1-2; TRBD1 might be the D (5 bases). This CDR3 comprises 15 residues. The V end lost 3 bases, the J end lost 1 base, and 12 bases lay between the germline ends. Germline values: CDR1 LNHNV, CDR2 YYDKDF (reference sequence). The CDR3 loop reads CATSSSPGINYGYTF. CDR3 nucleotide sequence: TGTGCCACCAGCAGTTCCCCAGGGATTAACTATGGCTACACCTTC.

V gene TRBV5-1 combines with J gene TRBJ1-1; D is perhaps TRBD1 (6 bases). V was pared by 0 bases and J by 2 bases, with 11 bases between. The germline gives CDR1 SGHRS, CDR2 YFSETQ. This CDR3 contains 15 residues. CDR3 region: CASSLAQGINTEAFF. In DNA, the CDR3 is TGCGCCAGCAGCTTGGCCCAGGGGATAAACACTGAAGCTTTCTTT.

The rearrangement uses TRBV7-9 and TRBJ2-2, with 7 bases aligning to TRBD1. The CDR3 consists of 14 residues. Losses at the gene ends were 5 bases for V and 1 base for J; bases not matched to a gene: 1. Germline assignment: CDR1 SEHNR and CDR2 FQNEAQ (reference sequence). The DNA for the CDR3 is TGTGCCAGCAGCCGGGACAGGAACACCGGGGAGCTGTTTTTT. This translates into CASSRDRNTGELFF.

This clonotype occurred once. This sequence joins TRBV20-1 and TRBJ2-1, with 10 bases aligning to TRBD1. From germline, CDR1 is DFQATT and CDR2 SNEGSKA (reference sequence). V dropped 3 bases and J dropped 3; count of bases not matched to a gene: 5. The CDR3 length is 15 residues. This CDR3 reads CSASPGTGVYNEQFF. The CDR3 DNA follows: TGCAGTGCTAGCCCCGGGACAGGGGTCTACAATGAGCAGTTCTTC.

The V gene is TRBV13, the J gene TRBJ2-2, with 11 bases aligning to TRBD2. CDR1 and CDR2 from the germline V gene are PRHDT and FYEKMQ (reference sequence). The CDR3 is made up of 16 amino acids. Trimming cost V 5 bases and J 6 bases; bases outside gene matches: 8. The CDR3 DNA reads TGTGCCAGCAGCCCCTGGACTAGCGGGCTCGCCGGGGAGCTGTTTTTT. It translates to CASSPWTSGLAGELFF.

CDR3 coding DNA: TGTGCCAGCAGCTTAGCGGAGGACAGGGCAGACTGGGTCTACGAGCAGTACTTC. It specifies CASSLAEDRADWVYEQYF. The J gene is TRBJ2-7, the V gene TRBV7-9, with TRBD1 matching over 8 bases. V gave up 0 bases and J gave up 3 bases; unmatched junction bases: 13. Germline loops: CDR1 SEHNR, CDR2 FQNEAQ (reference sequence). CDR3 length equals 18 residues.

The chain is built from TRBV3-1 and TRBJ1-2; 7 bases are shared with TRBD1. J was trimmed by 4 bases and V by 0 bases; bases with no gene match: 5. The CDR3 has 15 residues. Germline V gene data show CDR1 as LGHDT and CDR2 as YNNKEL (reference sequence). The CDR3 DNA reads TGTGCCAGCAGCCAAGAACCGGGACAGATCTATGGCTACACCTTC. Translating it yields CASSQEPGQIYGYTF.

The chain combines TRBV13 with TRBJ2-7, with 7 bases matching TRBD1. The V segment lost 5 bases and the J segment 0 bases; nucleotides outside the gene matches: 10. The CDR3 spans 16 residues. The germline CDR1 and CDR2 sequences are PRHDT and FYEKMQ (reference sequence). The CDR3 loop is CASSGQTGTDSYEQYF. The CDR3 region has the DNA TGTGCCAGCAGCGGCCAGACAGGGACCGACTCCTACGAGCAGTACTTC. Complete variable domain (other parts from reference TRBV13 and TRBJ2-7): AAGVIQSPRHLIKEKRETATLKCYPIPRHDTVYWYQQGPGQDPQFLISFYEKMQSDKGSIPDRFSAQQFSDYHSELNMSSLELGDSALYFCASSGQTGTDSYEQYFGPGTRLTVT.

The chain joins TRBV20-1 to TRBJ1-5; TRBD1 is a possible D gene (6 bases). V was trimmed by 0 bases and J by 6 bases, leaving 24 bases between them. CDR3 length: 18 amino acids. From germline, CDR1 is DFQATT and CDR2 SNEGSKA (reference sequence). CDR3 nucleotide sequence: TGCAGTGCTAGAGAGAGAACCGCCGGGACAAACGAACGTCAGCCCCAGCATTTT. Its protein product is CSARERTAGTNERQPQHF.

The chain has TRBV3-1 and TRBJ2-2; D unclear. This CDR3 has 11 amino acids. Between the trimmed V and J ends, which lost 8 bases and 3 bases, there was a span of 4 bases. Germline V gene lookup returns CDR1 LGHDT and CDR2 YNNKEL (reference sequence). The CDR3 DNA reads as TGTGCCAGCGGTGACACCGGGGAGCTGTTTTTT. It translates to CASGDTGELFF.